These 19 T cell receptor beta chains share one sample of origin, sequenced in a study of breast tumors, draining lymph nodes, adjacent tissues. TCRdb re-called the multiplex PCR reads with MiXCR, one entry per CDR3 protein. The data show tens of thousands of distinct CDR3 sequences, with roughly 50% seen just once and roughly 19% held by the top ten. Source material: breast tumor tissue. Receptors originate from a female donor with breast cancer. Some clones in this sample may be carry-over from other donors' samples.

This clonotype was observed at least ten times. J is TRBJ1-4 and V is TRBV6-5; D not resolved. V was trimmed by 6 bases and J by 7 bases, leaving 15 bases between them. The CDR3 totals 14 residues. Germline assignment: CDR1 MNHEY and CDR2 SVGAGI. The CDR3 here is CASRDSGWSEKLFF. The CDR3 DNA is TGTGCCAGCAGGGACTCGGGATGGAGTGAAAAACTGTTTTTT.

This clonotype appeared many times. The genes are TRBV7-9 and TRBJ2-5; tentative D call: TRBD1 (6 bases). CDR1 SEHNR and CDR2 FQNEAQ come from the germline V gene (reference sequence). CDR3 length: 16 residues. Trimming cost V 2 bases and J 5 bases, with 18 bases left between them. Here the CDR3 reads CASSLLYPRGSETQYF. The CDR3 DNA is TGTGCCAGCAGCTTATTGTATCCCAGGGGCAGCGAGACCCAGTACTTC.

This sequence joins TRBV9 and TRBJ1-6; 7 bases fit TRBD1. Losses at the gene ends were 4 bases for V and 9 bases for J; bases not matched to a gene: 10. This CDR3 is 15 amino acids long. Germline CDR1 is SGDLS and CDR2 is YYNGEE. The CDR3 nucleotides are TGTGCCAGCAGCTTGCAAGCAGGGGGGAGTTCACCCCTCCACTTT. It codes for CASSLQAGGSSPLHF. Full variable domain (rest looked up from reference TRBV9 and TRBJ1-6): DSGVTQTPKHLITATGQRVTLRCSPRSGDLSVYWYQQSLDQGLQFLIQYYNGEERAKGNILERFSAQQFPDLHSELNLSSLELGDSALYFCASSLQAGGSSPLHFGNGTRLTVT.

In this sample, this clonotype turned up many times. The rearrangement uses TRBV7-9 and TRBJ1-6; D unclear. V was pared by 3 bases and J by 7 bases, with 4 bases between. CDR1 is SEHNR, CDR2 FQNEAQ, per germline (reference sequence). The CDR3 has 12 residues. The CDR3 region has the DNA TGTGCCAGCAGCTTTGAAAATTCACCCCTCCACTTT. This translates into CASSFENSPLHF.

This clonotype was observed many times. The genes are TRBV6-2 or TRBV6-3 and TRBJ2-2, with D perhaps matching TRBD1 (5 bases). With 2 bases removed from V and 8 bases from J, the gap between germline ends came to 15 bases. The CDR3 totals 15 residues. CDR1 and CDR2 from the germline V gene are MNHEY and SVGEGT. As DNA, the CDR3 is TGTGCCAGCAGTTACCAGGGTGTGAGAATAGGGGAGCTGTTTTTT. The encoded protein is CASSYQGVRIGELFF.

This clonotype was found many times. The chain couples TRBV12-3 or TRBV12-4 to TRBJ2-3; D is tentatively TRBD1 or TRBD2 (5 bases each). CDR3 size: 18 residues. Trimming took 3 bases from V and 0 from J, leaving 19 bases between them. As DNA, the CDR3 is TGTGCCAGCAGTTTTGAGGGACGATCTTCCTCTAGCACAGATACGCAGTATTTT. The encoded protein is CASSFEGRSSSSTDTQYF.

The genes are TRBV12-3 or TRBV12-4 and TRBJ2-7; 7 bases fit TRBD2. V shed 3 bases and J 2 bases; nucleotides not matched to a gene: 4. The CDR3 totals 14 residues. DNA for the CDR3: TGTGCCAGCAGTTTCCTAGCGGTAACCTACGAGCAGTACTTC. Translated, it gives CASSFLAVTYEQYF.

The genes are TRBV19 and TRBJ2-6; the match to TRBD2 covers 14 bases. Germline assignment: CDR1 LNHDA and CDR2 SQIVND (reference sequence). This CDR3 contains 19 residues. J was trimmed by 0 bases and V by 5 bases; bases with no gene match: 6. CDR3 nucleotides: TGTGCCAGTAGTCCGGGACTAGCGGGAGAGAACTCTGGGGCCAACGTCCTGACTTTC. Translating gives CASSPGLAGENSGANVLTF.

This chain uses TRBV6-1 with TRBJ2-6; 7 nucleotides line up with TRBD1. The CDR3 sequence is 17 residues long. The germline CDR1 and CDR2 sequences are MNHNS and SASEGT. The J segment lost 1 base and the V segment lost 5 bases, leaving 8 bases of the junction unmatched. The chain's CDR3 is CASSYQLQGSGANVLTF. The CDR3 bases are TGTGCCAGCAGTTACCAATTACAGGGGTCTGGGGCCAACGTCCTGACTTTC.

The CDR3 coding sequence is TGTGCCAGCAGCTTAGAGTGGGGGGGATATAATTCACCCCTCCACTTT. This encodes CASSLEWGGYNSPLHF. V usage is TRBV7-9 and J usage is TRBJ1-6; D might be TRBD1 (5 bases). V was shortened by 1 base and J by 4 bases, with 11 bases between the two germline ends. The CDR3 has 16 residues. CDR1 SEHNR and CDR2 FQNEAQ come from the germline V gene (reference sequence).

CDR3 residues: CSARDTGCNQPQHF. The CDR3 DNA follows: TGCAGTGCTAGGGACACAGGGTGCAATCAGCCCCAGCATTTT. The V and J genes are TRBV20-1 and TRBJ1-5; D may be TRBD1 (6 bases). In germline, CDR1 is DFQATT, CDR2 SNEGSKA (reference sequence). The CDR3 consists of 14 residues. V gave up 3 bases and J gave up 2 bases, with 11 bases separating them.

The sample holds many counts of this clonotype. The chain has TRBV6-6 and TRBJ2-1; no firm D call. This CDR3 has 14 residues. The germline gives CDR1 MNHNY, CDR2 SVGAGI (reference sequence). V lost 5 bases and J 4 bases, leaving 12 bases between the germline ends. CDR3 in DNA: TGTGCCAGCAGTCCCCCCCTGGAGTACAATGAGCAGTTCTTC. Protein sequence: CASSPPLEYNEQFF.

This clonotype was detected once. One end of the junction fails to match germline, which may point to a read error. The chain has TRBV5-1 and TRBJ2-5; D ambiguous. The CDR3 length is 12 residues. Germline V gene lookup returns CDR1 SGHRS and CDR2 YFSETQ. This chain's CDR3 is CASSWDQETHYF. Here the CDR3 DNA reads TGCGCCAGCAGCTGGGATCAAGAGACCCACTACTTC.

V is TRBV19 and J is TRBJ2-5; D may be TRBD1 (6 bases). The CDR3 length is 15 residues. CDR1 and CDR2 (germline): LNHDA, SQIVND (reference sequence). V was trimmed by 9 bases and J by 5 bases, leaving 22 bases between them. The CDR3 here is CARRNIGGSEETQYF. As DNA, the CDR3 is TGTGCCAGACGAAATATTGGGGGCAGTGAGGAGACCCAGTACTTC.

Of note for this clonotype: A read error is possible here, since a much larger clone lies one base away. The chain employs TRBV20-1 and TRBJ1-1; no firm D call. The CDR3 is 13 amino acids. Germline V gives CDR1 DFQATT, CDR2 SNEGSKA (reference sequence). The CDR3 protein is CSVPTRGNTAAFF. CDR3 bases: TGCAGTGTCCCCACTCGAGGGAACACTGCAGCTTTCTTT.

This clonotype was seen at least ten times. The V call is TRBV19, the J call TRBJ2-1; TRBD2 aligns across 10 bases. Trimming removed 3 bases from V and 4 bases from J; junction bases left unmatched: 3. From germline, CDR1 is LNHDA and CDR2 SQIVND (reference sequence). This CDR3 contains 15 residues. The CDR3 DNA is TGTGCCAGTAGTATTAGCGGGGGGCGTTACAATGAGCAGTTCTTC. This encodes CASSISGGRYNEQFF.

The chain recombines TRBV20-1 with TRBJ1-5; no clear D gene. Germline V gene data show CDR1 as DFQATT and CDR2 as SNEGSKA (reference sequence). V shed 1 base and J shed 16 bases, with 11 bases lying between them. This CDR3 has 10 residues. CDR3 in amino acids: CSARVQTQHF. Written as DNA, the CDR3 is TGCAGTGCTAGAGTACAGACACAACATTTT.

Regarding this clonotype: A read error may account for a junction end that differs from germline. V and J are TRBV5-8 and TRBJ2-7; D is undetermined. Germline V gives CDR1 SGHTS, CDR2 YDEGEE. The CDR3 is 15 residues long. CDR3 sequence reads: CASSHALTASYGQYF. Here the CDR3 DNA reads TGTGCCAGCAGCCACGCTTTAACTGCTTCCTACGGGCAGTACTTC.

This clonotype has at least ten counts. The chain combines TRBV6-5 with TRBJ1-5; a weak D match, TRBD1 (6 bases). The CDR3 is 12 amino acids. Deletions cut 4 bases from V and 13 bases from J, with 14 bases between. From germline, CDR1 is MNHEY and CDR2 SVGAGI. The DNA of the CDR3 is TGTGCCAGCAGTTCCCCGCGACAGGTTCAGCATTTT. Encoded protein: CASSSPRQVQHF.